Following are 13 T cell receptor beta chains from one sample sequenced in a study of T-cell memory formation after mild COVID-19. TCRdb reprocessed the 5' RACE reads with MiXCR, giving one entry per CDR3 protein. Of roughly 310,000 distinct CDR3 sequences listed, roughly 15% were seen once; the top ten hold roughly a fifth. Material for sequencing was PBMCs or a T cell subset sorted from them (not recorded which). These receptors all come from a man aged 18 to 29 who had mild COVID-19 (a few samples of this study predate the infection). Cell type and time point are not known.

This clonotype has only a few counts. This chain links TRBV12-3 or TRBV12-4 with TRBJ2-6; perhaps TRBD2 as D (6 bases). Trimming took 3 bases from V and 0 from J, leaving 9 bases between them. The CDR3 contains 16 residues. The CDR3 reads CASSFDGGSGANVLTF. CDR3 coding DNA: TGTGCCAGCAGTTTCGACGGGGGCTCTGGGGCCAACGTCCTGACTTTC.

This clonotype came up many times. The chain uses TRBV20-1 and TRBJ1-4; 10 nucleotides agree with TRBD1. The CDR3 runs to 15 residues. The germline gives CDR1 DFQATT, CDR2 SNEGSKA (reference sequence). The trim removed 4 bases at V and 11 bases at J, leaving 13 bases unmatched. Written as DNA, the CDR3 is TGCAGTGCTACACCCTCCGGGACAGGGGTCCGGAAACTGTTTTTT. Translating gives CSATPSGTGVRKLFF.

This clonotype was detected only a few times. The chain employs TRBV4-1 and TRBJ1-6, with a weak D call TRBD1 (5 bases). The CDR3 extends over 14 amino acids. CDR1 and CDR2 from the germline V gene are MGHRA and YSYEKL. The V gene lost 2 bases and the J gene lost 10 bases, with 12 bases spanning the gap. CDR3 nucleotides: TGCGCCAGCAGCCAACGGGGGGGAAGGTCACCCCTCCACTTT. As protein: CASSQRGGRSPLHF.

This clonotype was observed a few times. The J gene is TRBJ2-7, the V gene TRBV11-2; D is unclear. The CDR3 has 12 amino acids. Trimming left V 6 bases short and J 5 bases short, with 11 bases between. Germline assignment: CDR1 SGHAT and CDR2 FQNNGV. This chain's CDR3 is CASSLTLHEQYF. The CDR3 bases are TGTGCCAGCAGTCTCACGCTACACGAGCAGTACTTC.

The chain uses TRBV11-2 and TRBJ1-1; D is perhaps TRBD1 (5 bases). The CDR3 extends over 12 amino acids. Germline V CDR1 and CDR2: SGHAT, FQNNGV. V lost 4 bases and J lost 7, with 10 bases in between. The CDR3 region is CASSSQGYEAFF. CDR3 DNA: TGTGCCAGCAGCTCTCAGGGCTATGAAGCTTTCTTT.

The V and J genes are TRBV30 and TRBJ1-4; D not resolved. V was trimmed by 0 bases and J by 7 bases, leaving 12 bases between them. CDR1 and CDR2 from the germline V gene are GTSNPN and SVGIG (reference sequence). The CDR3 has 14 residues. As DNA, the CDR3 is TGTGCCTGGAGTGTAGTCCTCCGGTCTGAAAAACTGTTTTTT. Translating it yields CAWSVVLRSEKLFF.

DNA for the CDR3: TGCAGCGTTGCGGGGACTTACGAGCAGTACTTC. It encodes CSVAGTYEQYF. This chain uses TRBV29-1 with TRBJ2-7, with a weak D call TRBD2 (6 bases). V shed 4 bases and J shed 4 bases, with 8 bases lying between them. This CDR3 has 11 residues. Germline lookup yields CDR1 SQVTM and CDR2 ANQGSEA.

This clonotype turned up a few times. The CDR3 protein is CSVCELENSPLHF. The CDR3 DNA sequence: TGCAGCGTTTGTGAGCTTGAGAATTCACCCCTCCACTTT. The rearrangement joins TRBV29-1 to TRBJ1-6; no clear D gene. The CDR3 length is 13 residues. Germline CDR1 SQVTM, CDR2 ANQGSEA. Trimming shortened V by 5 bases and J by 7 bases, and 12 bases separated the two germline ends.

This clonotype was seen only a few times. The rearrangement links TRBV7-2 to TRBJ2-1; 8 nucleotides align to TRBD1. The V segment lost 8 bases and the J segment 15 bases; nucleotides outside the gene matches: 6. CDR1 is SGHTA, CDR2 FQGNSA, per germline. The CDR3 loop spans 10 amino acids. As DNA, the CDR3 is TGTGCCAGCCTAACGGACAGGGCGTTCTTC. Encoded protein: CASLTDRAFF. Drawing the rest from reference TRBV7-2 and TRBJ2-1, the complete variable domain is GAGVSQSPSNKVTEKGKDVELRCDPISGHTALYWYRQSLGQGLEFLIYFQGNSAPDKSGLPSDRFSAERTGGSVSTLTIQRTQQEDSAVYLCASLTDRAFFGPGTRLTVL.

The chain recombines TRBV9 with TRBJ1-5; D is ambiguous. The V and J ends lost 3 bases and 0 bases respectively, with 7 bases between them. Germline loops: CDR1 SGDLS, CDR2 YYNGEE. The CDR3 spans 14 residues. The CDR3 here is CASSESYSNQPQHF. For the CDR3, the DNA is TGTGCCAGCAGCGAGAGCTATAGCAATCAGCCCCAGCATTTT.

On this clonotype itself: This could be a read error, since a much larger clone is one nucleotide away. The rearrangement uses TRBV5-6 and TRBJ2-5; D is unclear. CDR1 is SGHDT, CDR2 YYEEEE, per germline. The V end was cut by 5 bases, the J end by 4 bases, with 9 bases between. This CDR3 region has 12 residues. In nucleotides, the CDR3 is TGTGCCAGCAGATTATCGAGAGAGACCCAGTACTTC. Protein sequence: CASRLSRETQYF.

This clonotype has more than one count but fewer than ten. This rearrangement joins TRBV5-1 to TRBJ1-2, with D perhaps TRBD1 (5 bases). The CDR3 contains 13 residues. V dropped 4 bases and J dropped 7 bases, with 14 bases sitting between them. The germline CDR1 and CDR2 sequences are SGHRS and YFSETQ. The CDR3 nucleotides are TGCGCCAGCAGCGGGTGGGGAACAGGTGGCTACACCTTC. It is translated as CASSGWGTGGYTF. The full variable domain, its missing parts supplied by reference TRBV5-1 and TRBJ1-2, is KAGVTQTPRYLIKTRGQQVTLSCSPISGHRSVSWYQQTPGQGLQFLFEYFSETQRNKGNFPGRFSGRQFSNSRSEMNVSTLELGDSALYLCASSGWGTGGYTFGSGTRLTVV.

V and J are TRBV12-3 or TRBV12-4 and TRBJ1-1, with D possibly being TRBD1 (6 bases). Trimming took 1 base from V and 6 from J, leaving 12 bases between them. The CDR3 totals 14 residues. CDR3 loop: CASSLDRVRSEAFF. In DNA form, the CDR3 reads TGTGCCAGCAGTTTAGACAGGGTTAGGTCTGAAGCTTTCTTT.